A single sample is the source of the 9 T cell receptor beta chains below, sequenced in a study of PD-1 blockade in classical Hodgkin lymphoma. Using immunoSEQ multiplex PCR, the repertoire was profiled, and TCRdb retains in-frame clones only, with some absent. The sample has under 45,000 clones, 69% seen once. Time point of the sample: cycle 4 day 1 (C4D1), after less than seven weeks of nivolumab. Patients all relapsed after autologous stem cell transplantation, and there was variation in brentuximab vedotin exposure. The starting material was peripheral blood mononuclear cells (PBMCs), obtained before the fourth cycle of nivolumab. The receptor source for this set is a human donor with classical Hodgkin lymphoma.

CDR3 sequence (DNA): TGTGCCAGCACCGGCCGGGACAGCAAACTTTTTAGCAATCAGCCCCAGCATTTT. It yields the protein CASTGRDSKLFSNQPQHF. This chain connects TRBV28 to TRBJ1-5, with 7 bases matching TRBD1. There are 18 residues in the CDR3. V shed 7 bases and J 0 bases; nucleotides not matched to a gene: 15. Germline CDR1 and CDR2: MDHEN and SYDVKM.

V usage is TRBV11-2 and J usage is TRBJ2-2, with 8 positions matching TRBD1. The CDR3 totals 14 residues. The V and J ends lost 5 bases and 6 bases, in that order; junction bases with no gene match: 5. Germline values: CDR1 SGHAT, CDR2 FQNNGV. The CDR3 protein is CASSIGQGAGELFF. In DNA, the CDR3 is TGTGCCAGCAGCATTGGACAGGGCGCCGGGGAGCTGTTTTTT.

The chain couples TRBV7-3 to TRBJ2-7; TRBD1 matches at 8 bases. Germline lookup yields CDR1 SGHTA and CDR2 FQGTGA. The CDR3 runs to 17 residues. Trimming at V came to 3 bases and at J to 1 base, leaving 11 bases not matched to a gene. The CDR3 is CASSFFCVRQGSYEQYF. The CDR3, as DNA: TGTGCCAGCAGCTTTTTTTGCGTGCGACAGGGGTCCTACGAGCAGTACTTC.

The rearrangement uses TRBV6-5 and TRBJ2-7, with a weak D call TRBD1 (8 bases). The ends were cut back, 6 bases at V and 2 bases at J, with 17 bases in the middle. The V gene's germline CDR1 is MNHEY and CDR2 SVGAGI. The length of the CDR3 is 15 residues. CDR3 region: CASSPEAGQAYEQYF. The CDR3 DNA sequence: TGTGCCAGCAGCCCAGAAGCGGGACAGGCCTACGAGCAGTACTTC.

CDR3 nucleotide sequence: TGTGCCAGCAGTGGGGGGGCGGGAAATCAGCCCCAGCATTTT. Translating gives CASSGGAGNQPQHF. The chain couples TRBV2 to TRBJ1-5; maybe TRBD1 (6 bases). The V gene's germline CDR1 is SNHLY and CDR2 FYNNEI. Trimming removed 4 bases from V and 4 bases from J, with 11 bases in between. This CDR3 region has 14 residues.

The chain uses TRBV29-1 and TRBJ2-7; TRBD1 agrees at 10 bases. The V and J ends lost 7 bases and 4 bases, in that order; junction bases with no gene match: 4. The germline V gene encodes CDR1 SQVTM and CDR2 ANQGSEA. The CDR3 is 12 residues long. CDR3 nucleotides: TGCAGCGCCCGACAGGGGGCATACGAGCAGTACTTC. This codes for CSARQGAYEQYF.

This chain connects TRBV5-6 to TRBJ2-5; D possibly corresponds to TRBD2 (6 bases). V lost 0 bases to trimming and J lost 5 bases, with 8 bases between them. The CDR3 is 13 residues long. Per the germline V gene, CDR1 is SGHDT and CDR2 is YYEEEE. CDR3: CASSLEGRETQYF. Written as DNA, the CDR3 is TGTGCCAGCAGCTTGGAAGGGAGGGAGACCCAGTACTTC.

The chain combines TRBV30 with TRBJ1-2, with D unclear. CDR1 and CDR2 from the germline V gene are GTSNPN and SVGIG (reference sequence). CDR3 length: 16 residues. V was pared by 2 bases and J by 4 bases, with 20 bases between. CDR3 coding DNA: TGTGCCTGGAGTCGAATGGCGGCCGCTACCCTCTATGGCTACACCTTC. This sequence encodes CAWSRMAAATLYGYTF.

The rearrangement uses TRBV6-5 and TRBJ1-1; D call uncertain. Trimming stripped 6 bases from V and 11 bases from J, with 22 bases between. Germline V gene sequence: CDR1 MNHEY, CDR2 SVGAGI. The CDR3 spans 14 residues. CDR3 sequence reads: CASSPEIQEVWAFF. The DNA of the CDR3 is TGTGCCAGCAGCCCTGAAATTCAGGAGGTTTGGGCTTTCTTT.